The clone carrying this TCR beta chain occurred many times. The data are from a study of human T cells and chemical hapten exposure. TCRdb reprocessed the RACE reads via MiXCR and lists one record per CDR3 protein. The data contain 95,000 to 100,000 distinct CDR3 sequences, 9.5% to 14% of them seen just once; the ten biggest clones take up under 4%. Noted time point: pre-sensitization, week 0. As to treatment: therapeutic diphenylcyclopropenone sensitization with weekly scalp DPC. Unfractionated whole blood was the source of the extracted total RNA. Germline CDR1 SGHDT, CDR2 YYEEEE. CDR3 length: 15 residues. J gave up 9 bases and V 4 bases, and 11 bases lay outside the gene matches.

This specimen consisted of whole blood, obtained in connection with sensitization to the hapten diphenylcyclopropenone (DPC). This TCR derives from a woman aged 55-75 years with alopecia areata. Some clones in this sample may be carry-over from other donors' samples. The V call is TRBV5-6, the J call TRBJ2-1, with TRBD1 matching 9 bases. The CDR3 region has the DNA TGTGCCAGCAGCAGAACGGGACAGGGTTTTGGTGAGCAGTTCTTC. It is translated as CASSRTGQGFGEQFF.